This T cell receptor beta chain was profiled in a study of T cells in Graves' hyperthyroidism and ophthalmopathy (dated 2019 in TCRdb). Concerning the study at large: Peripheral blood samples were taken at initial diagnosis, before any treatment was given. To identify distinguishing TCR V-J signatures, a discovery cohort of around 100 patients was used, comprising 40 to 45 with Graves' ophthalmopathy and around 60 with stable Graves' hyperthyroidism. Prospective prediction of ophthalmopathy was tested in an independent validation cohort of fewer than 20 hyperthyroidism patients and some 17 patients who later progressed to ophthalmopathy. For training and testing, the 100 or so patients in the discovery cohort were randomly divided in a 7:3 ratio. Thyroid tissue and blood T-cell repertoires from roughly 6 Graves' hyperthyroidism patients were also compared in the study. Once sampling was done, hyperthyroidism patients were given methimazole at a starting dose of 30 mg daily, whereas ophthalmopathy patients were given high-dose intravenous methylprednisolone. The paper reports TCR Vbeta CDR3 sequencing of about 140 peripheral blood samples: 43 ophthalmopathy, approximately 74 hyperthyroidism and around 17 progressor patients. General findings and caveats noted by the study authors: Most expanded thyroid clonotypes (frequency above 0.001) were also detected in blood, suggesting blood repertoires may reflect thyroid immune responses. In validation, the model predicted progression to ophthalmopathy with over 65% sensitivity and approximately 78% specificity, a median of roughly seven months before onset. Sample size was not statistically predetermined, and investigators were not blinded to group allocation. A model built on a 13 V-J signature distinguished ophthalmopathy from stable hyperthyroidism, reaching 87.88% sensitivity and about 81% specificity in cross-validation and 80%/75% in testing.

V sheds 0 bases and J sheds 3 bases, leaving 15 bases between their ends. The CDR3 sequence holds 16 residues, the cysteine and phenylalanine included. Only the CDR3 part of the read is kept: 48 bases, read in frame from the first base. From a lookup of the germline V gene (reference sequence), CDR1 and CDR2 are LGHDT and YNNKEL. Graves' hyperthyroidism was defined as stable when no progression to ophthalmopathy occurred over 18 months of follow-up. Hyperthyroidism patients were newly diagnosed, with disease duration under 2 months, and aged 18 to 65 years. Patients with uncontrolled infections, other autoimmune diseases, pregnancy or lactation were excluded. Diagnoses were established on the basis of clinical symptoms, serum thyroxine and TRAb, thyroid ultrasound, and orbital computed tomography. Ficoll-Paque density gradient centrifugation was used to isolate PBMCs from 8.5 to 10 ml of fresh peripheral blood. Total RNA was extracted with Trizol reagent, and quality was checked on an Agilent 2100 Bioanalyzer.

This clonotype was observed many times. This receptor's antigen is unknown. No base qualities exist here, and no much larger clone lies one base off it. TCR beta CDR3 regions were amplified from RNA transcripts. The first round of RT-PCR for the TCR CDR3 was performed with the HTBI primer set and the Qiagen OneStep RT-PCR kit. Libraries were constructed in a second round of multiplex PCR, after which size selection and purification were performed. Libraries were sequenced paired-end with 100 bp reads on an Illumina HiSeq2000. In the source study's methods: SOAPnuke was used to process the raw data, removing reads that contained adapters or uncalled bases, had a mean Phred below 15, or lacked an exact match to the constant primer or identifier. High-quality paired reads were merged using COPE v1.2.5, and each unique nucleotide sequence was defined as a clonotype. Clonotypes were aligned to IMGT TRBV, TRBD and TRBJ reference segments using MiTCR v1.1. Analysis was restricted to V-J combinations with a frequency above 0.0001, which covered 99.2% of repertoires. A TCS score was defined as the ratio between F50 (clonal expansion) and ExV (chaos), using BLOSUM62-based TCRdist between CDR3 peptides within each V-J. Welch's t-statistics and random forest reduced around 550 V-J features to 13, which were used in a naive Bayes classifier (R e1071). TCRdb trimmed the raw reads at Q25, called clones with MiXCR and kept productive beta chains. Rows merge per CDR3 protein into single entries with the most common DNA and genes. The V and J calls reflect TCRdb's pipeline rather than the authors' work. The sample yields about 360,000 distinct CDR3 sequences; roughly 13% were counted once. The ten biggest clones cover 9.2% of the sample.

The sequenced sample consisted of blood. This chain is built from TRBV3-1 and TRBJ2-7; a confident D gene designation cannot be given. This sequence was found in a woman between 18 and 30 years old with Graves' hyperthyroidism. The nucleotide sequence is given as TGTGCCAGCAGCCAAGAAGACCAGACGGTGGGCTACGAGCAGTACTTC. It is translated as CASSQEDQTVGYEQYF.